The rows below give T cell receptor beta chains drawn from one sample of a study of blood T cell repertoires in COVID-19. Sequencing used immunoSEQ multiplex PCR; TCRdb keeps in-frame clones, though not all of them. The table has 55,000 to 80,000 clones, around 80% seen once; the top ten hold 13% to 15%. The sample consisted of peripheral blood. These receptors were obtained from a man in his sixties with COVID-19, enrolled during active disease. CDR3s include the opening cysteine and the closing phenylalanine or tryptophan. A D gene is named only where the DNA matches it firmly. Size values are once, few and many counts, or a class for expanded clones, and some rows have none.

CDR3: CASSIDTAGNTIYF
DNA: TGTGCCAGTAGTATCGATACGGCTGGAAACACCATATATTTT
V: TRBV19
J: TRBJ1-3
D: .
size: .

CDR3: CASSLIGTMSDSPLHF
DNA: TGTGCCAGCAGCTTGATCGGGACAATGAGCGATTCACCCCTCCACTTT
V: TRBV11-2
J: TRBJ1-6
D: .
size: .

CDR3: CASSLGASGGSTDTQYF
DNA: TGCGCCAGCAGCTTGGGGGCTAGCGGGGGGTCCACAGATACGCAGTATTTT
V: TRBV5-1
J: TRBJ2-3
D: TRBD2
size: .

CDR3: CASSSDSTDTQYF
DNA: TGTGCCAGCAGCTCCGACTCCACAGATACGCAGTATTTT
V: TRBV9
J: TRBJ2-3
D: .
size: .

CDR3: CASSFGGEETQYF
DNA: TGCGCCAGCAGCTTCGGGGGGGAGGAGACCCAGTACTTC
V: TRBV5-1
J: TRBJ2-5
D: TRBD2
size: .

CDR3: CASSLATRVAETQYF
DNA: TGTGCCAGCAGCTTAGCGACGAGGGTAGCAGAGACCCAGTACTTC
V: TRBV7-6
J: TRBJ2-5
D: .
size: .

CDR3: CASSSTTGANNQPQHF
DNA: TGTGCCAGCAGTTCCACGACAGGGGCGAACAATCAGCCCCAGCATTTT
V: TRBV27
J: TRBJ1-5
D: TRBD1
size: .

CDR3: CASSLSGITEAFF
DNA: TGTGCCAGCAGCTTGTCAGGGATCACTGAAGCTTTCTTT
V: TRBV5-4
J: TRBJ1-1
D: .
size: .

CDR3: CASSLGTVNTEAFF
DNA: TGTGCCAGCAGCTTGGGGACTGTGAACACTGAAGCTTTCTTT
V: TRBV11-3
J: TRBJ1-1
D: .
size: once

CDR3: CATSLTGELFF
DNA: TGTGCCACCAGTTTAACCGGGGAGCTGTTTTTT
V: TRBV24-1
J: TRBJ2-2
D: .
size: few

CDR3: CASSLSRKNSPLHF
DNA: TGTGCCAGCAGTTTATCCAGAAAAAATTCACCCCTCCACTTT
V: TRBV28
J: TRBJ1-6
D: .
size: .

CDR3: CASSSYRGRAPGYTF
DNA: TGTGCCAGCAGCTCCTACAGGGGGCGTGCCCCCGGCTACACCTTC
V: TRBV21-1
J: TRBJ1-2
D: .
size: once

CDR3: CASSSAEALGGGSPLHF
DNA: TGTGCCAGCAGCTCGGCAGAAGCCCTCGGGGGGGGTTCACCCCTCCACTTT
V: TRBV5-4
J: TRBJ1-6
D: .
size: few

CDR3: CATQGGYEQYF
DNA: TGTGCCACCCAGGGGGGCTACGAGCAGTACTTC
V: TRBV11-3
J: TRBJ2-7
D: .
size: .

CDR3: CASSLRQAQGTEAFF
DNA: TGTGCCAGCAGCTTACGACAGGCCCAGGGGACTGAAGCTTTCTTT
V: TRBV7-6
J: TRBJ1-1
D: .
size: .

CDR3: CASSLGQTNTEAFF
DNA: TGCGCCAGCAGCTTGGGACAGACCAACACTGAAGCTTTCTTT
V: TRBV5-1
J: TRBJ1-1
D: .
size: .

CDR3: CASSVGARGLFF
DNA: TGTGCCAGCAGTGTAGGGGCTAGGGGACTGTTTTTT
V: TRBV12-3/TRBV12-4
J: TRBJ1-4
D: .
size: .

CDR3: CASSLGGSYEQYF
DNA: TGCGCCAGCAGCCTCGGGGGCTCCTACGAGCAGTACTTC
V: TRBV4-1
J: TRBJ2-7
D: .
size: .

CDR3: CATVKGGVNEKLFF
DNA: TGTGCCACCGTCAAGGGGGGGGTTAATGAAAAACTGTTTTTT
V: TRBV24-1
J: TRBJ1-4
D: .
size: .

CDR3: CASSIQGQGTHQPQHF
DNA: TGTGCCAGTAGTATTCAGGGACAGGGTACCCATCAGCCCCAGCATTTT
V: TRBV19
J: TRBJ1-5
D: TRBD1
size: few

CDR3: CASSPRGQGASEAFF
DNA: TGTGCCAGCTCACCACGAGGACAGGGGGCTTCTGAAGCTTTCTTT
V: TRBV18
J: TRBJ1-1
D: TRBD1
size: .

CDR3: CASSHRTGGSGYGYTF
DNA: TGTGCCAGCAGCCACAGGACAGGGGGCTCGGGGTATGGCTACACCTTC
V: TRBV9
J: TRBJ1-2
D: TRBD1
size: .

CDR3: CASSQGLVADRTRWEQYF
DNA: TGTGCCAGCAGCCAAGGATTGGTCGCCGACAGAACAAGGTGGGAGCAGTACTTC
V: TRBV3-1/TRBV3-2
J: TRBJ2-7
D: .
size: .

CDR3: CASSTPSLGGETQYF
DNA: TGTGCCAGTAGTACTCCCTCGTTGGGAGGGGAGACCCAGTACTTC
V: TRBV19
J: TRBJ2-5
D: TRBD2
size: .